The 26 T cell receptor beta chains reported below all come from one sample, sequenced in a study of blood T cell repertoires in COVID-19. TCRdb keeps only in-frame clones here, not all; method: immunoSEQ multiplex PCR. The repertoire holds 190,000 or so clones, with 75% to 90% as singletons. The sample comprised PBMCs or T cells enriched from blood (not recorded which). These TCRs come from a woman aged 25 to 39 who had been exposed to COVID-19.

CDR3 DNA sequence: TGTGCCAGCTCCGCGCGGGGGGCCGGGGGCTATGGCTACACCTTC. Translation: CASSARGAGGYGYTF. V usage is TRBV27 and J usage is TRBJ1-2, with D perhaps TRBD1 (6 bases). The CDR3 has 15 residues. The ends were cut back, 8 bases at V and 4 bases at J, with 20 bases in the middle. Per germline, CDR1 MNHEY and CDR2 SMNVEV (reference sequence).

The chain joins TRBV29-1 to TRBJ1-2, with D unclear. The CDR3 is made up of 11 amino acids. Between the trimmed V and J ends, which lost 1 base and 4 bases, there was a span of 4 bases. Germline loops: CDR1 SQVTM, CDR2 ANQGSEA. This CDR3 is CSVEGSYGYTF. The CDR3 DNA reads as TGCAGCGTTGAAGGCAGCTATGGCTACACCTTC. The full variable domain, with the rest looked up from reference TRBV29-1 and TRBJ1-2, is SAVISQKPSRDICQRGTSLTIQCQVDSQVTMMFWYRQQPGQSLTLIATANQGSEATYESGFVIDKFPISRPNLTFSTLTVSNMSPEDSSIYLCSVEGSYGYTFGSGTRLTVV.

This sequence joins TRBV29-1 and TRBJ1-3; D is unresolved. The CDR3 sequence is 11 residues long. The V end was cut by 3 bases, the J end by 3 bases, with 3 bases between. Germline V CDR1 and CDR2: SQVTM, ANQGSEA. The CDR3 coding sequence is TGCAGCGTTGATCATGGAAACACCATATATTTT. This gives the protein CSVDHGNTIYF.

The chain has TRBV24-1 and TRBJ2-7; 9 bases are a match to TRBD1. The CDR3 totals 14 residues. Germline V gene lookup returns CDR1 KGHDR and CDR2 SFDVKD. V dropped 5 bases and J dropped 4; count of bases not matched to a gene: 5. The CDR3 spells CATSVGQGRYEQYF. CDR3 bases: TGTGCCACCAGTGTGGGACAGGGTAGATACGAGCAGTACTTC.

The table lists this clone with a few counts. V is TRBV2 and J is TRBJ2-1; 9 bases align to TRBD2. V lost 8 bases, J lost 0 bases, and 14 bases stayed unmatched. Germline V gene data show CDR1 as SNHLY and CDR2 as FYNNEI. The CDR3 spans 18 residues. The CDR3 DNA follows: TGTGCCAGCTCGGGGCTAGCGGGGCCTAAGAGCTCCTACAATGAGCAGTTCTTC. Translation gives CASSGLAGPKSSYNEQFF. The full variable domain, its missing parts supplied by reference TRBV2 and TRBJ2-1, is EPEVTQTPSHQVTQMGQEVILRCVPISNHLYFYWYRQILGQKVEFLVSFYNNEISEKSEIFDDQFSVERPDGSNFTLKIRSTKLEDSAMYFCASSGLAGPKSSYNEQFFGPGTRLTVL.

This clone was recorded once. J is TRBJ1-1 and V is TRBV29-1, with D perhaps matching TRBD1 (6 bases). This CDR3 has 15 amino acids. Germline CDR1 is SQVTM and CDR2 is ANQGSEA. Deletions cut 7 bases from V and 6 bases from J, with 24 bases between. CDR3 DNA: TGCAGCGCCGGGGGGGGCTTATCTGTCGGCGCTGAAGCTTTCTTT. Amino acid sequence: CSAGGGLSVGAEAFF.

Only one count was recorded for this clone. The J gene is TRBJ1-4, the V gene TRBV5-1, with 9 positions matching TRBD1. The CDR3 loop spans 18 amino acids. Germline V lookup: CDR1 SGHRS, CDR2 YFSETQ. V lost 1 base and J lost 4; bases outside the gene matches: 11. The CDR3 coding sequence is TGCGCCAGCAGCTTGCAGGCCACGGGACAGGGTTATAATGAAAAACTGTTTTTT. Translation gives CASSLQATGQGYNEKLFF.

The rearrangement links TRBV10-3 to TRBJ2-7; a possible D gene is TRBD2 (6 bases). This CDR3 region has 12 residues. V dropped 4 bases and J dropped 5 bases, with 9 bases sitting between them. CDR1 is ENHRY, CDR2 SYGVKD, per germline. The DNA of the CDR3 is TGTGCCATCAGTGCGGCGGGGCACGAGCAGTACTTC. This translates into CAISAAGHEQYF.

The V call is TRBV4-1, the J call TRBJ1-2, with TRBD1 as a possible D gene (6 bases). The V end lost 0 bases, the J end lost 2 bases, and 16 bases lay between the germline ends. The CDR3 has 17 residues. Germline V CDR1 and CDR2: MGHRA, YSYEKL. CDR3 sequence (DNA): TGCGCCAGCAGCCAAGAACTTACAGGGACCGCGAACTATGGCTACACCTTC. The encoded protein is CASSQELTGTANYGYTF.

This chain links TRBV5-1 with TRBJ1-1, with a possible D match to TRBD1 (6 bases). The CDR3 sequence is 14 residues long. Germline CDR1 is SGHRS and CDR2 is YFSETQ. Trimming took off 0 bases at V and 2 bases at J, with 8 bases between the two ends. CDR3 protein: CASSLGQANTEAFF. CDR3 sequence (DNA): TGCGCCAGCAGCTTGGGACAGGCAAACACTGAAGCTTTCTTT.

This chain connects TRBV5-5 to TRBJ1-2; 9 bases line up with TRBD1. This CDR3 spans 18 amino acids. Germline V CDR1 and CDR2: SGHKS, YYEKEE (reference sequence). V gave up 6 bases and J gave up 4 bases; unmatched junction bases: 19. DNA for the CDR3: TGTGCCAGCACTGACAATCCGGGACAGGGCGTCGAGGGCTATGGCTACACCTTC. Translated: CASTDNPGQGVEGYGYTF.

The V and J genes are TRBV6-2 or TRBV6-3 and TRBJ2-7, with 7 bases fitting TRBD1. The CDR3 has 15 residues. Germline V lookup: CDR1 MNHEY, CDR2 SVGEGT. Trimming cost V 2 bases and J 3 bases; bases outside gene matches: 7. The CDR3 DNA follows: TGTGCCAGCAGTTACACCCGGGACAGTGTCTACGAGCAGTACTTC. Translated, it gives CASSYTRDSVYEQYF.

The chain joins TRBV30 to TRBJ2-7, with unresolved D. Germline assignment: CDR1 GTSNPN and CDR2 SVGIG (reference sequence). This CDR3 has 11 amino acids. V was clipped by 0 bases and J by 4 bases, with 4 bases between them. The DNA for the CDR3 is TGTGCCTGGAGTGTCCAGTACGAGCAGTACTTC. Residues: CAWSVQYEQYF. Looking up the rest from reference TRBV30 and TRBJ2-7 gives the full variable domain: SQTIHQWPATLVQPVGSPLSLECTVEGTSNPNLYWYRQAAGRGLQLLFYSVGIGQISSEVPQNLSASRPQDRQFILSSKKLLLSDSGFYLCAWSVQYEQYFGPGTRLTVT.

Of note for this clone: At the DNA level, this CDR3 is encoded by other sequences in the same sample as well. This chain links TRBV7-3 with TRBJ1-1, with D perhaps matching TRBD1 (5 bases). Trimming removed 3 bases from V and 1 base from J, with 9 bases in between. Germline values: CDR1 SGHTA, CDR2 FQGTGA. The length of the CDR3 is 14 residues. CDR3 region: CASSLGTGNTEAFF. CDR3 in DNA: TGTGCCAGCAGCTTGGGCACAGGGAACACTGAAGCTTTCTTT.

This clone appeared a single time. V usage is TRBV7-9 and J usage is TRBJ2-2, with TRBD1 as a possible D gene (5 bases). The V end lost 8 bases, the J end lost 1 base, and 11 bases lay between the germline ends. The CDR3 loop spans 14 amino acids. The germline CDR1 and CDR2 sequences are SEHNR and FQNEAQ (reference sequence). The CDR3 DNA follows: TGTGCCAGCGCTCGGCAGGGGAACACCGGGGAGCTGTTTTTT. This encodes CASARQGNTGELFF.

This chain links TRBV6-5 with TRBJ1-2, with D tentatively TRBD1 (6 bases). Trimming pared 6 bases from V and 2 bases from J, leaving 10 bases between. The CDR3 extends over 13 amino acids. CDR1 and CDR2 from the germline V gene are MNHEY and SVGAGI. The chain's CDR3 is CASSETGNYGYTF. The CDR3 DNA is TGTGCCAGCAGCGAGACAGGCAACTATGGCTACACCTTC.

This clone was seen more than once but under ten times. The chain carries TRBV7-3 and TRBJ1-3; D is undetermined. Germline V CDR1 and CDR2: SGHTA, FQGTGA. The CDR3 sequence is 13 residues long. V lost 1 base, J lost 9 bases, and 10 bases lay in between. The CDR3 reads CASSLIEGATIYF. In DNA form, the CDR3 reads TGTGCCAGCAGCTTAATCGAGGGTGCCACCATATATTTT.

With respect to this clone: This specimen includes other DNA sequences encoding the same CDR3. The chain links TRBV30 to TRBJ2-7, with 8 positions matching TRBD2. The ends lost 3 bases at V and 3 bases at J; junction bases unmatched: 4. Germline loops: CDR1 GTSNPN, CDR2 SVGIG (reference sequence). This CDR3 spans 13 amino acids. The CDR3 DNA reads as TGTGCCTGGAGCGGTCTAGCGGGCTACGAGCAGTACTTC. It encodes CAWSGLAGYEQYF.

The chain recombines TRBV7-2 with TRBJ2-3; weak D call: TRBD2 (6 bases). V was clipped by 5 bases and J by 8 bases, with 20 bases between them. From germline, CDR1 is SGHTA and CDR2 FQGNSA. The CDR3 length is 15 residues. The CDR3 loop is CASSPRDLPQSTQYF. CDR3 DNA sequence: TGTGCCAGCAGCCCGCGGGACTTACCACAGTCTACGCAGTATTTT.

The rearrangement joins TRBV6-5 to TRBJ1-6; 10 positions match TRBD1. The V segment lost 6 bases and the J segment 11 bases; nucleotides outside the gene matches: 7. The CDR3 is 14 residues long. Germline values: CDR1 MNHEY, CDR2 SVGAGI. The DNA for the CDR3 is TGTGCCAGCAGGGGGACAGGGGACCTGGCACCCCTCCACTTT. Amino acids: CASRGTGDLAPLHF.

The chain employs TRBV5-6 and TRBJ1-5; D is uncertain. Germline CDR1 and CDR2: SGHDT and YYEEEE. V was clipped by 1 base and J by 3 bases, with 17 bases between them. The CDR3 covers 17 residues. CDR3 sequence reads: CASSLYRRSGLNQPQHF. CDR3 nucleotides: TGTGCCAGCAGCTTGTACCGTCGGTCAGGACTCAATCAGCCCCAGCATTTT.

This clone has a single count. This sequence joins TRBV12-3 or TRBV12-4 and TRBJ2-7; D call uncertain. Trimming cost V 3 bases and J 5 bases, with 11 bases left between them. The CDR3 covers 13 residues. In DNA, the CDR3 is TGTGCCAGCAGTTTGGTCAGGCTGGACGAGCAGTACTTC. Protein: CASSLVRLDEQYF.

The chain combines TRBV7-8 with TRBJ1-5, with TRBD1 matching over 7 bases. The V gene's germline CDR1 is SGHVS and CDR2 FQNEAQ. V was clipped by 5 bases and J by 1 base; unmatched bases: 8. The CDR3 totals 16 residues. The CDR3 sequence is CASSVQGPGSNQPQHF. The CDR3 bases are TGTGCCAGCAGCGTACAGGGGCCGGGGAGCAATCAGCCCCAGCATTTT.

This clone was seen only once. V gene TRBV5-1 combines with J gene TRBJ2-3; 9 bases map to TRBD1. Germline CDR1 SGHRS, CDR2 YFSETQ. The CDR3 has 17 amino acids. J lost 3 bases, V lost 4 bases, and 12 bases had no gene match. CDR3 sequence reads: CASSDGQGPTGTDTQYF. CDR3 nucleotides: TGCGCCAGCAGCGACGGACAGGGGCCCACAGGTACAGATACGCAGTATTTT.

The chain uses TRBV7-3 and TRBJ1-2; 9 bases are shared with TRBD1. Losses at the gene ends were 2 bases for V and 8 bases for J; bases not matched to a gene: 9. The CDR3 contains 15 residues. Germline lookup yields CDR1 SGHTA and CDR2 FQGTGA. CDR3 sequence reads: CASSLRPGQGDGYTF. The CDR3 DNA sequence: TGTGCCAGCAGCTTACGCCCGGGACAGGGAGACGGCTACACCTTC. Combining the CDR3 with reference TRBV7-3 and TRBJ1-2 gives the whole variable domain GAGVSQTPSNKVTEKGKYVELRCDPISGHTALYWYRQSLGQGPEFLIYFQGTGAADDSGLPNDRFFAVRPEGSVSTLKIQRTERGDSAVYLCASSLRPGQGDGYTFGSGTRLTVV.

This chain joins TRBV27 and TRBJ1-6; D possibly corresponds to TRBD1 (5 bases). CDR1 is MNHEY and CDR2 is SMNVEV in the germline V gene (reference sequence). The CDR3 is made up of 14 amino acids. V was trimmed by 4 bases and J by 3 bases, leaving 7 bases between them. The CDR3 DNA is TGTGCCAGCAGTTCAGGGTTCTATAATTCACCCCTCCACTTT. Translating it yields CASSSGFYNSPLHF.